This entry concerns a single TCR beta chain. Its specificity is not known. Germline-derived CDR1 and CDR2 are SGHRS and YFSETQ. The CDR3 covers 14 residues. The ends were cut back, 2 bases at V and 2 bases at J, with 10 bases in the middle. The assay was immunoSEQ multiplex PCR, and TCRdb's table has in-frame clones only and misses some. The sample lists some 170,000 clones; roughly 96% were seen once. The donors were members of the validation cohort, which comprised approximately 120 subjects and was separate from the first cohort of around 700 subjects. The source of the sample is a study of cytomegalovirus exposure and HLA in healthy donors. General study points: According to a subsequent analysis, TCR clusters from the first cohort were inclined to appear together in the 120 or so validation repertoires. Researchers catalogued about 150 TCR beta chains as cytomegalovirus-associated.

The TCR originated in a woman between 18 and 30 years old in good health and CMV-seronegative. This sequence joins TRBV5-1 and TRBJ2-5; D is perhaps TRBD1 (5 bases). Source material: PBMCs. The CDR3 nucleotides read TGCGCCAGCAGCTTAGGGGTGCCACAAGAGACCCAGTACTTC. Translation gives CASSLGVPQETQYF.